The 11 T cell receptor beta chains in this list originate from one sample, sequenced in a study of T cells after posttransplantation cyclophosphamide. Cells defined as naive were viable CD3+CD4+ or CD3+CD8+ and CCR7+CD45RA+CD45RO-CD95-CD27+CD28+. The assay was immunoSEQ multiplex PCR, and TCRdb's table has in-frame clones only and misses some. This table holds more than 30,000 clones, 75% to 95% found once. Sequences were obtained from naive CD4+ T cells sorted from PBMCs. These receptors were obtained from a woman aged 60-75 years in good health, CMV-negative, and a related stem cell transplant donor.

The CDR3 coding sequence is TGTGCCAGCAGTCGACAGGGGGAAGGCGGGGAGCTGTTTTTT. As protein: CASSRQGEGGELFF. This sequence joins TRBV5-4 and TRBJ2-2; 9 bases are a match to TRBD1. V lost 5 bases and J lost 7; bases outside the gene matches: 6. The CDR3 is made up of 14 amino acids. Germline assignment: CDR1 SGHNT and CDR2 YYREEE (reference sequence).

The CDR3 region is CASSLNSGLSTDTQYF. For the CDR3, the DNA is TGTGCCAGCAGCTTAAACTCGGGACTGAGCACAGATACGCAGTATTTT. The chain is built from TRBV7-9 and TRBJ2-3, with D possibly TRBD2 on 6 matching bases. Trimming removed 2 bases at V and 0 bases at J, with 12 bases between. Looked up from germline, CDR1 is SEHNR and CDR2 is FQNEAQ (reference sequence). This CDR3 is built from 16 residues.

V gene TRBV5-4 combines with J gene TRBJ2-1, with no clear D. The CDR3 runs 15 residues. V lost 0 bases and J 5 bases, leaving 12 bases between the germline ends. CDR1 and CDR2 (germline): SGHNT, YYREEE (reference sequence). CDR3 nucleotide sequence: TGTGCCAGCAGCTTGGTTCTTGAGCCGAACAATGAGCAGTTCTTC. It codes for CASSLVLEPNNEQFF.

The chain employs TRBV19 and TRBJ2-1, with TRBD1 matching over 8 bases. Looked up from germline, CDR1 is LNHDA and CDR2 is SQIVND (reference sequence). The CDR3 is made up of 14 amino acids. V lost 6 bases and J lost 6; bases outside the gene matches: 7. CDR3 coding DNA: TGTGCCAGTAGGAGTCAGGGGGCTGGCAATGAGCAGTTCTTC. Translated: CASRSQGAGNEQFF.

The chain uses TRBV6-1 and TRBJ1-1, with 7 bases matching TRBD1. Trimming at V came to 7 bases and at J to 8 bases, leaving 10 bases not matched to a gene. This CDR3 comprises 13 residues. In germline, CDR1 is MNHNS, CDR2 SASEGT. Written as DNA, the CDR3 is TGTGCCAGCACACAGGGGAATAAAGAAGAAGCTTTCTTT. Its protein product is CASTQGNKEEAFF.

The V and J genes are TRBV28 and TRBJ1-1, with D maybe TRBD1 (6 bases). Deletions cut 6 bases from V and 2 bases from J, with 13 bases between. CDR1 is MDHEN, CDR2 SYDVKM, per germline. This CDR3 spans 14 amino acids. As DNA, the CDR3 is TGTGCCAGCAGGCTACAGGGTCCCAACACTGAAGCTTTCTTT. Residues: CASRLQGPNTEAFF.

This chain uses TRBV27 with TRBJ2-5; TRBD1 aligns across 7 bases. J was trimmed by 1 base and V by 5 bases; bases with no gene match: 7. Germline-derived CDR1 and CDR2 are MNHEY and SMNVEV (reference sequence). This CDR3 spans 15 amino acids. The CDR3 bases are TGTGCCAGCAGTCAAGGACAGGCCTTCCAAGAGACCCAGTACTTC. The encoded protein is CASSQGQAFQETQYF.

The chain links TRBV5-1 to TRBJ1-2; D unresolved. The CDR3 runs to 14 residues. Trimming took 4 bases from V and 2 from J, leaving 12 bases between them. CDR1 is SGHRS and CDR2 is YFSETQ in the germline V gene. The CDR3 DNA reads TGCGCCAGCAGCCCCTCGGCGGAAAACTATGGCTACACCTTC. It codes for CASSPSAENYGYTF.

This clone has just a few counts. The chain carries TRBV10-3 and TRBJ2-7; TRBD1 matches at 8 bases. The CDR3 has 13 residues. Germline CDR1 ENHRY, CDR2 SYGVKD. Trimming cost V 11 bases and J 4 bases; bases outside gene matches: 10. The CDR3 sequence is CASGTGWEYEQYF. The CDR3, as DNA: TGTGCCTCAGGGACAGGTTGGGAGTACGAGCAGTACTTC.

The V and J genes are TRBV6-5 and TRBJ2-7; 13 bases are a match to TRBD2. V was pared by 3 bases and J by 3 bases, with 5 bases of the junction left unmatched. CDR1 MNHEY and CDR2 SVGAGI come from the germline V gene. The CDR3 has 16 amino acids. This CDR3 is CASSYNGLAGDYEQYF. The CDR3 region has the DNA TGTGCCAGCAGTTATAACGGACTAGCGGGGGACTACGAGCAGTACTTC.

The table lists this clone with a few counts. This chain connects TRBV18 to TRBJ2-7; no reliable D call. Germline V lookup: CDR1 KGHSH, CDR2 LQKENI. This CDR3 is 14 amino acids long. V lost 3 bases to trimming and J lost 3 bases, with 12 bases between them. DNA of the CDR3: TGTGCCAGCTCACCCAATTATCTAAACTACGAGCAGTACTTC. Its translation is CASSPNYLNYEQYF. Supplemented by reference TRBV18 and TRBJ2-7, the full variable domain reads NAGVMQNPRHLVRRRGQEARLRCSPMKGHSHVYWYRQLPEEGLKFMVYLQKENIIDESGMPKERFSAEFPKEGPSILRIQQVVRGDSAAYFCASSPNYLNYEQYFGPGTRLTVT.